The next 10 T cell receptor beta chains were all read from a single sample in a study of T cell clones after liver transplantation (dated by TCRdb to the late 2010s). The library was obtained by the immunoSEQ multiplex PCR assay. The immuneACCESS repertoire file appears here via TCRdb, limited to in-frame rearrangements. These files lack a portion of the clones; in checked studies, under half of the deficit traces to unresolved V genes, and the cause of the others is not known. In all, the sample holds around 110,000 clones, and 90% of those were seen once. The ten largest clones add up to more than 0.8% of the sample. The starting material was CD4+ T cells from blood, obtained 12 months after liver transplant. These TCRs come from a human patient who received a liver transplant. Following transplantation, part of the T cell population may be supplied by the graft donor rather than the patient.

A few counts support this clone. This chain links TRBV5-8 with TRBJ2-5; D ambiguous. V was pared by 6 bases and J by 5 bases, with 11 bases between. The CDR3 has 12 residues. Per germline, CDR1 SGHTS and CDR2 YDEGEE. The CDR3 region is CASTTERETQYF. The DNA for the CDR3 is TGTGCCAGCACCACGGAGAGGGAGACCCAGTACTTC.

The rearrangement uses TRBV9 and TRBJ1-4, with D unresolved. This CDR3 contains 14 residues. V was cut by 0 bases and J by 7 bases, with 10 bases left in between. Germline-derived CDR1 and CDR2 are SGDLS and YYNGEE. CDR3 in DNA: TGTGCCAGCAGCGTAGGGGAATACGGTGAAAAACTGTTTTTT. Encoded protein: CASSVGEYGEKLFF.

The V gene is TRBV5-4, the J gene TRBJ2-7; D remains unclear. The CDR3 contains 14 residues. Germline V gives CDR1 SGHNT, CDR2 YYREEE (reference sequence). V dropped 2 bases and J dropped 0 bases, with 9 bases sitting between them. In DNA form, the CDR3 reads TGTGCCAGCAGCTTCTCCTCAGTCTCCTACGAGCAGTACTTC. As protein: CASSFSSVSYEQYF. Looking up the rest from reference TRBV5-4 and TRBJ2-7 gives the full variable domain: ETGVTQSPTHLIKTRGQQVTLRCSSQSGHNTVSWYQQALGQGPQFIFQYYREEENGRGNFPPRFSGLQFPNYSSELNVNALELDDSALYLCASSFSSVSYEQYFGPGTRLTVT.

The genes are TRBV7-9 and TRBJ2-7, with TRBD2 matching 10 bases. Trimming cost V 4 bases and J 6 bases; bases outside gene matches: 6. CDR3 length: 14 residues. Germline V gives CDR1 SEHNR, CDR2 FQNEAQ (reference sequence). The CDR3 DNA reads as TGTGCCAGCAGCTCCAGCGGGAGGGATTTCGAGCAGTACTTC. This encodes CASSSSGRDFEQYF.

The chain joins TRBV4-2 to TRBJ1-4; 12 nucleotides agree with TRBD1. CDR3 length: 17 amino acids. After removal of 4 bases from V and 6 bases from J, the junction contained 9 bases not matched to a gene. Germline assignment: CDR1 LGHNA and CDR2 YNFKEQ. CDR3 DNA sequence: TGTGCCAGCAGCCTCCGGGACAGGGGGCGCCGGGATGAAAAACTGTTTTTT. It encodes CASSLRDRGRRDEKLFF.

The V and J genes are TRBV5-1 and TRBJ2-5, with D possibly matching TRBD1 (5 bases). Looked up from germline, CDR1 is SGHRS and CDR2 is YFSETQ. V dropped 2 bases and J dropped 5 bases, with 16 bases sitting between them. CDR3 length: 15 residues. The DNA for the CDR3 is TGCGCCAGCAGCTTTAGCCAGTCTGGGGCCGAGACCCAGTACTTC. It is translated as CASSFSQSGAETQYF.

The V call is TRBV6-5, the J call TRBJ1-5; 9 nucleotides line up with TRBD1. This CDR3 has 15 residues. J gave up 7 bases and V 6 bases, and 10 bases lay outside the gene matches. CDR1 and CDR2 from the germline V gene are MNHEY and SVGAGI. In DNA form, the CDR3 reads TGTGCCAGCAGCAGGACAGGGGCGGTTGGGCAGCCCCAGCATTTT. It yields the protein CASSRTGAVGQPQHF.

The gene calls are TRBV19 and TRBJ1-2; no reliable D call. V was trimmed by 7 bases and J by 8 bases, leaving 17 bases between them. Germline V gives CDR1 LNHDA, CDR2 SQIVND (reference sequence). CDR3 length: 13 amino acids. The DNA for the CDR3 is TGTGCCAGTACCTCACTCGAGGCGCGAGGCTACACCTTC. It is translated as CASTSLEARGYTF.

V and J are TRBV7-9 and TRBJ1-4; the D is unclear. Germline CDR1 and CDR2: SEHNR and FQNEAQ (reference sequence). The CDR3 totals 13 residues. The V gene lost 3 bases and the J gene lost 7 bases, with 9 bases spanning the gap. CDR3 coding DNA: TGTGCCAGCAGCTTCACGTCGGTTGAAAAACTGTTTTTT. Its protein is CASSFTSVEKLFF. Combining the CDR3 with reference TRBV7-9 and TRBJ1-4 gives the whole variable domain DTGVSQNPRHKITKRGQNVTFRCDPISEHNRLYWYRQTLGQGPEFLTYFQNEAQLEKSRLLSDRFSAERPKGSFSTLEIQRTEQGDSAMYLCASSFTSVEKLFFGSGTQLSVL.

CDR3 nucleotide sequence: TGTGCCATCAGGGTAGGACAGGGGAGCACAGATACGCAGTATTTT. Protein sequence: CAIRVGQGSTDTQYF. The V call is TRBV10-3, the J call TRBJ2-3; TRBD1 matches at 9 bases. Germline CDR1 and CDR2: ENHRY and SYGVKD. The ends lost 6 bases at V and 0 bases at J; junction bases unmatched: 4. The CDR3 consists of 15 residues.